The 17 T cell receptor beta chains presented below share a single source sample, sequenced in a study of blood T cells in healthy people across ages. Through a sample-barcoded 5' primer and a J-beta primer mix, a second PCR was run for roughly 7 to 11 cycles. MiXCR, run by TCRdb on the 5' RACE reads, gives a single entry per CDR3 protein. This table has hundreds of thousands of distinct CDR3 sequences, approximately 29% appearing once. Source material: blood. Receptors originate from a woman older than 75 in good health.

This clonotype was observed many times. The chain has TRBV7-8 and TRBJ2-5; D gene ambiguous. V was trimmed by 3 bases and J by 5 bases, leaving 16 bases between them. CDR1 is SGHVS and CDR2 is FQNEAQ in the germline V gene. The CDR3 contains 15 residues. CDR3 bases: TGTGCCAGCAGCTTCCAAGCAGGTGGAAGGGAGACCCAGTACTTC. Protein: CASSFQAGGRETQYF. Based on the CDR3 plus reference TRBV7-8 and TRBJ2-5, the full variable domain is GAGVSQSPRYKVAKRGQDVALRCDPISGHVSLFWYQQALGQGPEFLTYFQNEAQLDKSGLPSDRFFAERPEGSVSTLKIQRTQQEDSAVYLCASSFQAGGRETQYFGPGTRLLVL.

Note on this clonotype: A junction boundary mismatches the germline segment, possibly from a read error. Written as DNA, the CDR3 is TGTGCCAGCCTGGCTAGCGGAAGACCAGATGCGCAGTATTTT. Translating it yields CASLASGRPDAQYF. The rearrangement uses TRBV12-3 or TRBV12-4 and TRBJ2-3; 7 bases align to TRBD2. The CDR3 has 14 amino acids.

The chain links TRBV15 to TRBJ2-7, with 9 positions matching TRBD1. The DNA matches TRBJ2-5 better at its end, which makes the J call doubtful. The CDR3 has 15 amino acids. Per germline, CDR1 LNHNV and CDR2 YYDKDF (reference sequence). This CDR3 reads CATGMITGGGETQYF. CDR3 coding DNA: TGTGCCACCGGAATGATTACAGGGGGCGGAGAGACCCAGTACTTC.

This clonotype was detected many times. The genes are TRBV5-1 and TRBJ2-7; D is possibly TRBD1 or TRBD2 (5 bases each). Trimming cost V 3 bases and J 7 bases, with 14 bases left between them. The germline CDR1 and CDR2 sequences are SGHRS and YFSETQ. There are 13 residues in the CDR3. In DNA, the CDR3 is TGCGCCAGCAGCTGGTGGGACGTCGGGGAGCAGTACTTC. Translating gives CASSWWDVGEQYF.

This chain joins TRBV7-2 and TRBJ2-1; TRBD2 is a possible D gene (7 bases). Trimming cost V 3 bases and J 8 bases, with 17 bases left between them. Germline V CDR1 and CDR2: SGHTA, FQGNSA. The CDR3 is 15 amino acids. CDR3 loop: CASSLAGRGGDEQFF. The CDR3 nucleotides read TGTGCCAGCAGCTTGGCAGGGAGGGGGGGGGATGAGCAGTTCTTC.

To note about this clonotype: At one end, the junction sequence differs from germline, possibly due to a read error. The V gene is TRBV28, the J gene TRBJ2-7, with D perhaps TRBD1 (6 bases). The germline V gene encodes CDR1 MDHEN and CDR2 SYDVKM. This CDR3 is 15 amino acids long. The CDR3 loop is CASSLVPGVSYEQNF. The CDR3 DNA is TGTGCCAGCAGTTTAGTTCCAGGGGTCTCCTACGAGCAGAACTTC.

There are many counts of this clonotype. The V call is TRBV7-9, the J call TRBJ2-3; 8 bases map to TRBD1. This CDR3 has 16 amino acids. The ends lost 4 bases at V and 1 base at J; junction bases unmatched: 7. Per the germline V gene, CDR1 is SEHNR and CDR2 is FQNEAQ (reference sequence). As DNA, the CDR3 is TGTGCCAGCAGCTCGGGTCCGGGACAGGGCACAGATACGCAGTATTTT. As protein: CASSSGPGQGTDTQYF.

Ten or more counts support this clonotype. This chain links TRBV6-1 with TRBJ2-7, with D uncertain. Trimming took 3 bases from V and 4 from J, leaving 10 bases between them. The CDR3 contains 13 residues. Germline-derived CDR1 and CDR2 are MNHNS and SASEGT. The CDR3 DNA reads TGTGCCAGCAGTGATCAAGGGTGGTACGAGCAGTACTTC. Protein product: CASSDQGWYEQYF.

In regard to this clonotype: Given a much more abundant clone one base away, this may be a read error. CDR3 DNA: TGTGCCAGCAGCAGGGGCCGAGGGAATGAGCAGTACTTC. The encoded protein is CASSRGRGNEQYF. The chain uses TRBV3-1 and TRBJ2-5; TRBD1 or TRBD2 may be the D gene (5 bases each). This CDR3 is 13 amino acids long. Germline V gives CDR1 LGHDT, CDR2 YNNKEL (reference sequence). V was clipped by 5 bases and J by 11 bases, with 18 bases between them.

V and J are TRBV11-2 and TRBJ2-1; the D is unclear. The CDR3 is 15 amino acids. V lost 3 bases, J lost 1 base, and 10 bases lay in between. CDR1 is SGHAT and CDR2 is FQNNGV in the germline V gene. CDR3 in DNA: TGTGCCAGCAGCTTTGGTGGGTTTTCCTACAATGAGCAGTTCTTC. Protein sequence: CASSFGGFSYNEQFF.

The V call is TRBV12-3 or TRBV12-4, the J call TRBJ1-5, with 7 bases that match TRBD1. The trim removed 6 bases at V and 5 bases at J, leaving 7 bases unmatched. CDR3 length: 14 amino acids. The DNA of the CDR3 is TGTGCCAGCAGCCAGACAGGGAAAGATCAGCCCCAGCATTTT. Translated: CASSQTGKDQPQHF.

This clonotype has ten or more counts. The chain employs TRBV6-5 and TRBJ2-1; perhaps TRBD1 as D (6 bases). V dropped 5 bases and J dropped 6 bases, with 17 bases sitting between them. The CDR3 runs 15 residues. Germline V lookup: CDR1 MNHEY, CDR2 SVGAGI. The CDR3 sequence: CASSRQTGITNEQFF. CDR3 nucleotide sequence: TGTGCCAGCAGTAGACAAACAGGGATTACCAATGAGCAGTTCTTC.

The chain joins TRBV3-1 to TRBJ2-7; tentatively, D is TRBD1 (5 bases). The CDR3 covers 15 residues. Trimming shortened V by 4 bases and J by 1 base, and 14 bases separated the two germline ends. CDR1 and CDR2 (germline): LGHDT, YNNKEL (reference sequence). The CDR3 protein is CASSRQPSSSYEQYF. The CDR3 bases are TGTGCCAGCAGCCGACAGCCGTCTTCTTCCTACGAGCAGTACTTC.

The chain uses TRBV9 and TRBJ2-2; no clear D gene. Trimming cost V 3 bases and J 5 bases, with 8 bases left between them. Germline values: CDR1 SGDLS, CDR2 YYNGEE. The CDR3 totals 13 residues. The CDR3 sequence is CASSGRRTGELFF. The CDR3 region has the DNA TGTGCCAGCAGCGGGAGAAGAACCGGGGAGCTGTTTTTT.

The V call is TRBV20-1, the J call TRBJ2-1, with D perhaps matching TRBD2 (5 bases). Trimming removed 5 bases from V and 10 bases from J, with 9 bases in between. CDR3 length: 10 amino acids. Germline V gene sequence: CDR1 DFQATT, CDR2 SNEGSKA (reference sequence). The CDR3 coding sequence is TGCAGTGCTCTTAGAGGGGAGCAGTTCTTC. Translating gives CSALRGEQFF.

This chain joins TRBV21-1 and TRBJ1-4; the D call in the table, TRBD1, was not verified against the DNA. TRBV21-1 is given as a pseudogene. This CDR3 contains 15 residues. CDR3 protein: CASSKRDRANEKLFF. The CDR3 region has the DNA TGTGCCAGCAGCAAAAGGGACAGGGCTAATGAAAAACTGTTTTTT.

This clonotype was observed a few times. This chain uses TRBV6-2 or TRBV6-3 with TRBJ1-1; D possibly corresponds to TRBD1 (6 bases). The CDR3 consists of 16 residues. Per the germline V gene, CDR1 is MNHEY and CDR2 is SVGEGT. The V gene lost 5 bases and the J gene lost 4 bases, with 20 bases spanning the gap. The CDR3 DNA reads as TGTGCCAGCAGTGGGCCCGGGGACACGGAGGGCACTGAAGCTTTCTTT. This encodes CASSGPGDTEGTEAFF.